This entry lists 21 T cell receptor beta chains sequenced from one sample in a study of T-cell reconstitution after alpha-beta-depleted transplantation in children. TCRbeta library preparation incorporated unique molecular identifiers. MiXCR, run by TCRdb on the PCR reads, gives a single entry per CDR3 protein. The table shows 170,000 or so distinct CDR3 sequences, with less than 8% occurring only once. Sequencing was performed on PBMCs from the stem cell graft donor, taken from the stem cell graft. Receptors originate from a human donor who donated a stem cell graft to a child with Wiskott-Aldrich syndrome.

There are many counts of this clonotype. V gene TRBV12-3 or TRBV12-4 combines with J gene TRBJ2-7; TRBD1 is a possible D gene (6 bases). The CDR3 has 16 residues. The V and J ends lost 5 bases and 0 bases respectively, with 17 bases between them. The DNA of the CDR3 is TGTGCCAGCAGTGTTACGGGACACCGAAGCTCCTACGAGCAGTACTTC. This translates into CASSVTGHRSSYEQYF.

This clonotype has at least ten counts. This chain connects TRBV5-8 to TRBJ2-7, with D possibly TRBD2 on 5 matching bases. The V gene lost 1 base and the J gene lost 5 bases, with 13 bases spanning the gap. From germline, CDR1 is SGHTS and CDR2 YDEGEE. The CDR3 runs 14 residues. The CDR3 is CASSLPGSANEQYF. In nucleotides, the CDR3 is TGTGCCAGCAGCTTGCCGGGGTCGGCGAACGAGCAGTACTTC.

This clonotype was counted many times. V usage is TRBV7-2 and J usage is TRBJ1-4, with a possible D match to TRBD1 (5 bases). The CDR3 runs to 15 residues. The V gene lost 5 bases and the J gene lost 0 bases, with 10 bases spanning the gap. Germline values: CDR1 SGHTA, CDR2 FQGNSA. The CDR3 sequence is CASSPYRSTNEKLFF. The CDR3 region has the DNA TGTGCCAGCAGCCCATACAGGTCAACTAATGAAAAACTGTTTTTT.

This clonotype was recorded many times. V usage is TRBV27 and J usage is TRBJ1-1; D might be TRBD1 (5 bases). The V end lost 5 bases, the J end lost 5 bases, and 21 bases lay between the germline ends. The CDR3 length is 16 residues. Germline-derived CDR1 and CDR2 are MNHEY and SMNVEV (reference sequence). The CDR3 spells CASSPNRGEWGTEAFF. In DNA form, the CDR3 reads TGTGCCAGCAGTCCTAACCGGGGCGAATGGGGGACTGAAGCTTTCTTT.

This clonotype was counted ten times or more. The V gene is TRBV7-8, the J gene TRBJ2-6; D might be TRBD1 (5 bases). With 5 bases removed from V and 0 bases from J, the gap between germline ends came to 20 bases. The CDR3 has 19 amino acids. The germline V gene has CDR1 SGHVS and CDR2 FQNEAQ. The CDR3 region is CASSVEQVLSSSGANVLTF. In DNA form, the CDR3 reads TGTGCCAGCAGCGTAGAACAGGTCCTATCAAGCTCTGGGGCCAACGTCCTGACTTTC.

This clonotype was counted ten times or more. The gene calls are TRBV12-3 or TRBV12-4 and TRBJ2-2; D gene unclear. The CDR3 has 15 residues. The ends were cut back, 5 bases at V and 0 bases at J, with 10 bases in the middle. The CDR3 protein is CASSPMRSNTGELFF. DNA of the CDR3: TGTGCCAGCAGTCCCATGAGGTCGAACACCGGGGAGCTGTTTTTT.

This clonotype has a count of ten or more. The genes are TRBV12-3 or TRBV12-4 and TRBJ1-1; D is unresolved. This CDR3 is built from 14 residues. V lost 5 bases and J 1 base, leaving 11 bases between the germline ends. In DNA, the CDR3 is TGTGCCAGCAGTAGATCCGGGAAGAACACTGAAGCTTTCTTT. It translates to CASSRSGKNTEAFF.

This clonotype occurred many times. The V call is TRBV5-1, the J call TRBJ1-1; 8 nucleotides line up with TRBD1. CDR1 is SGHRS and CDR2 is YFSETQ in the germline V gene. Unmatched junction bases numbered 5, after V lost 2 bases and J lost 5 bases. CDR3 size: 14 residues. Written as DNA, the CDR3 is TGCGCCAGCAGCTTACAGGGGGTTAAGACTGAAGCTTTCTTT. This gives the protein CASSLQGVKTEAFF.

This clonotype was detected many times. V and J are TRBV5-6 and TRBJ2-1, with 7 positions matching TRBD1. Germline assignment: CDR1 SGHDT and CDR2 YYEEEE. V lost 2 bases to trimming and J lost 8 bases; unmatched junction nucleotides: 10. The CDR3 length is 15 residues. The CDR3 nucleotides are TGTGCCAGCAGCTTCCGACAGGGTGCCTTCCATGAGCAGTTCTTC. Translation gives CASSFRQGAFHEQFF. Full variable domain (remainder filled in from reference TRBV5-6 and TRBJ2-1): DAGVTQSPTHLIKTRGQQVTLRCSPKSGHDTVSWYQQALGQGPQFIFQYYEEEERQRGNFPDRFSGHQFPNYSSELNVNALLLGDSALYLCASSFRQGAFHEQFFGPGTRLTVL.

The table lists this clonotype with many counts. The chain is built from TRBV29-1 and TRBJ2-2, with D tentatively TRBD1 or TRBD2 (5 bases each). Germline V gene data show CDR1 as SQVTM and CDR2 as ANQGSEA. The CDR3 loop spans 14 amino acids. Deletions cut 6 bases from V and 0 bases from J, with 11 bases between. The CDR3 region is CSVRDGSNTGELFF. The CDR3 DNA is TGCAGCGTACGGGACGGATCGAACACCGGGGAGCTGTTTTTT.

The chain has TRBV5-1 and TRBJ1-1; D may be TRBD1 (6 bases). Trimming removed 4 bases from V and 1 base from J, with 11 bases in between. The CDR3 runs to 14 residues. Per germline, CDR1 SGHRS and CDR2 YFSETQ. In nucleotides, the CDR3 is TGCGCCAGCAGCCCTAGACAGGAGAACACTGAAGCTTTCTTT. This translates into CASSPRQENTEAFF.

This clonotype showed up just a few times. V gene TRBV21-1 combines with J gene TRBJ2-5; the table's D call TRBD1 went unverified against the DNA. TRBV21-1 is a listed pseudogene. This CDR3 is built from 14 residues. The CDR3 sequence: CAVRDRGFQETQYF. In nucleotides, the CDR3 is TGTGCCGTCCGGGACAGGGGCTTCCAAGAGACCCAGTACTTC.

This clonotype showed up many times. This chain joins TRBV15 and TRBJ1-1; no clear D. The CDR3 is 12 amino acids. Trimming shortened V by 8 bases and J by 3 bases, and 10 bases separated the two germline ends. Germline lookup yields CDR1 LNHNV and CDR2 YYDKDF (reference sequence). CDR3 residues: CATRRLDTEAFF. The CDR3 DNA reads TGTGCCACCCGAAGGTTGGACACTGAAGCTTTCTTT.

The chain links TRBV5-8 to TRBJ2-7; a possible D gene is TRBD2 (6 bases). The CDR3 consists of 14 residues. Between the trimmed V and J ends, which lost 2 bases and 2 bases, there was a span of 11 bases. Germline CDR1 reads SGHTS; CDR2 reads YDEGEE. The CDR3 reads CASSFSSGTYEQYF. In nucleotides, the CDR3 is TGTGCCAGCAGCTTCAGTAGCGGAACCTACGAGCAGTACTTC.

This clonotype was counted between two and nine times. The rearrangement joins TRBV4-3 to TRBJ2-7; D remains ambiguous. The ends were cut back, 2 bases at V and 0 bases at J, with 20 bases in the middle. The CDR3 consists of 18 residues. CDR1 is LGHNA and CDR2 is YSLEER in the germline V gene. Here the CDR3 reads CASSQFLMLAESSYEQYF. The CDR3 nucleotides are TGCGCCAGCAGCCAATTTCTGATGTTGGCGGAGAGCTCCTACGAGCAGTACTTC.

The chain is built from TRBV3-1 and TRBJ2-7; 8 nucleotides match TRBD2. Germline values: CDR1 LGHDT, CDR2 YNNKEL (reference sequence). J gave up 9 bases and V 5 bases, and 12 bases lay outside the gene matches. The CDR3 totals 14 residues. CDR3 sequence: CASSGGLGGLTQYF. For the CDR3, the DNA is TGTGCCAGCAGCGGGGGACTAGGAGGCCTAACGCAGTACTTC.

This clonotype was observed at least ten times. The CDR3 DNA follows: TGCAGTGCTTCCACCCAGGGCTTCGGATCCAAAAACATTCAGTACTTC. Translating gives CSASTQGFGSKNIQYF. This sequence joins TRBV20-1 and TRBJ2-4; D possibly corresponds to TRBD1 (5 bases). In germline, CDR1 is DFQATT, CDR2 SNEGSKA (reference sequence). Trimming left V 5 bases short and J 2 bases short, with 19 bases between. The CDR3 covers 16 residues.

The genes are TRBV5-1 and TRBJ2-7; D may be TRBD1 (6 bases). V lost 4 bases, J lost 1 base, and 9 bases lay in between. The CDR3 is 13 amino acids. Germline CDR1 reads SGHRS; CDR2 reads YFSETQ. The CDR3 nucleotides are TGCGCCAGCAGCGTTGGACAGTCCTACGAGCAGTACTTC. Translating gives CASSVGQSYEQYF.

Many counts were recorded for this clonotype. J is TRBJ1-1 and V is TRBV10-2; D possibly corresponds to TRBD1 (5 bases). Germline V gene data show CDR1 as WSHSY and CDR2 as SAAADI. The V and J ends lost 0 bases and 10 bases respectively, with 18 bases between them. The CDR3 is made up of 15 amino acids. The DNA of the CDR3 is TGCGCCAGCAGTGAGTCGGCCGACATGGGGCGGGGAGCTTTCTTT. Its translation: CASSESADMGRGAFF.

This clonotype showed up many times. The chain carries TRBV9 and TRBJ2-5; 12 nucleotides line up with TRBD2. Trimming removed 4 bases from V and 5 bases from J; junction bases left unmatched: 9. Germline CDR1 SGDLS, CDR2 YYNGEE. The CDR3 loop spans 16 amino acids. DNA of the CDR3: TGTGCCAGCAGCCCAGGACTAGCGGGACCTGGGGAGACCCAGTACTTC. Translation gives CASSPGLAGPGETQYF. The variable domain in full, with the rest retrieved from reference TRBV9 and TRBJ2-5, is DSGVTQTPKHLITATGQRVTLRCSPRSGDLSVYWYQQSLDQGLQFLIQYYNGEERAKGNILERFSAQQFPDLHSELNLSSLELGDSALYFCASSPGLAGPGETQYFGPGTRLLVL.

This clonotype was counted a few times. The chain uses TRBV30 and TRBJ1-5, with 8 bases that match TRBD1. Germline CDR1 is GTSNPN and CDR2 is SVGIG (reference sequence). The CDR3 is made up of 11 amino acids. V dropped 5 bases and J dropped 6; count of bases not matched to a gene: 0. DNA of the CDR3: TGTGCCTGGGGACAGGGTCAGCCCCAGCATTTT. It translates to CAWGQGQPQHF.